The clone carrying this T cell receptor beta chain was counted many times. What it binds is unknown. V was pared by 3 bases and J by 8 bases, with 10 bases between. The CDR3 runs 13 residues. This sample stems from a study of breast tumors, draining lymph nodes, adjacent tissues. Study-wide results and caveats: Compared with basal-like, luminal-like tumors shared significantly more repertoire with nontumor tissue. Data fit most tumor T cells coming from lymph node, expanding in tumor. That most tumor T cells come from lymph nodes remained unproven. Compared with lymph nodes, tumors were less diverse; compared with nontumor tissue, more.

One entry per CDR3 protein, called by TCRdb with MiXCR from the multiplex PCR reads. The data hold approximately 45,000 distinct CDR3 sequences, with 23% observed a single time. The receptor was isolated from a female donor with breast cancer. Some clones in this sample may be carry-over from other donors' samples. The chain is built from TRBV12-3 or TRBV12-4 and TRBJ1-4; TRBD1 might be the D (5 bases). Sequenced: breast tumor tissue. The CDR3 nucleotides read TGTGCCAGCAGTTTTGCAGGGAGCGAAAAACTGTTTTTT. Its protein is CASSFAGSEKLFF.